One sample yielded the 25 T cell receptor beta chains listed below, sequenced in a study of molecular identifiers for immune sequencing clone quantification. TCRdb ran MiXCR on the PCR reads and lists one entry per CDR3 protein. The table lists roughly 300,000 distinct CDR3 sequences, about 23% of them singletons. Sequences were obtained from naive CD8+ T cells from blood, with Jurkat cell RNA spiked in. Documented subset: FACS-sorted CD8+CD4-CCR7+CD45RA+ naive T cells. The receptor source for this set is a human donor in good health. Some libraries in this study had Jurkat cell RNA spiked in.

There are a few counts of this clonotype. The CDR3 protein is CASSQDMYTLVSDSDEQFF. For the CDR3, the DNA is TGCGCCAGCAGCCAAGATATGTACACGCTAGTTTCCGATTCGGATGAGCAGTTCTTC. V and J are TRBV4-3 and TRBJ2-1; D gene ambiguous. Looked up from germline, CDR1 is LGHNA and CDR2 is YSLEER. The CDR3 extends over 19 amino acids. The ends were cut back, 0 bases at V and 8 bases at J, with 26 bases in the middle.

This chain links TRBV20-1 with TRBJ1-2; a possible D gene is TRBD1 (5 bases). Trimming took 5 bases from V and 2 from J, leaving 12 bases between them. CDR1 DFQATT and CDR2 SNEGSKA come from the germline V gene (reference sequence). This CDR3 has 13 amino acids. The CDR3 sequence: CSAAGRTNYGYTF. The DNA of the CDR3 is TGCAGTGCTGCGGGACGGACAAACTATGGCTACACCTTC.

The sample holds a few counts of this clonotype. V and J are TRBV28 and TRBJ2-7, with TRBD2 identical over 8 bases. The germline gives CDR1 MDHEN, CDR2 SYDVKM. J was trimmed by 5 bases and V by 7 bases; bases with no gene match: 10. The CDR3 is 14 residues long. CDR3 bases: TGTGCCAGCATACCCAGCGGGAGTGTGAACGAGCAGTACTTC. Protein: CASIPSGSVNEQYF.

This clonotype came up many times. The V and J genes are TRBV20-1 and TRBJ2-4, with 8 bases lining up with TRBD1. Germline values: CDR1 DFQATT, CDR2 SNEGSKA (reference sequence). J was trimmed by 5 bases and V by 7 bases; bases with no gene match: 7. The CDR3 loop spans 13 amino acids. Here the CDR3 DNA reads TGCAGTGGTCTGACAGGGGTCGAAAACATTCAGTACTTC. It is translated as CSGLTGVENIQYF.

Only a few counts were recorded for this clonotype. This sequence joins TRBV7-9 and TRBJ1-1, with 11 bases matching TRBD1. The CDR3 contains 14 residues. V was pared by 5 bases and J by 6 bases, with 5 bases of the junction left unmatched. Germline CDR1 SEHNR, CDR2 FQNEAQ (reference sequence). CDR3 sequence (DNA): TGTGCCAGCAGCCGGGACAGGGGGATCGCTGAAGCTTTCTTT. It yields the protein CASSRDRGIAEAFF.

The table lists this clonotype with many counts. The chain combines TRBV7-9 with TRBJ2-2, with D uncertain. This CDR3 region has 13 residues. V lost 5 bases and J 5 bases, leaving 9 bases between the germline ends. CDR1 SEHNR and CDR2 FQNEAQ come from the germline V gene (reference sequence). In DNA form, the CDR3 reads TGTGCCAGCAGCCATATCACAACCGGGGAGCTGTTTTTT. It encodes CASSHITTGELFF. Looking up the rest from reference TRBV7-9 and TRBJ2-2 gives the full variable domain: DTGVSQNPRHKITKRGQNVTFRCDPISEHNRLYWYRQTLGQGPEFLTYFQNEAQLEKSRLLSDRFSAERPKGSFSTLEIQRTEQGDSAMYLCASSHITTGELFFGEGSRLTVL.

The gene calls are TRBV4-3 and TRBJ2-1; possibly TRBD2 for D (6 bases). The CDR3 loop spans 15 amino acids. CDR1 and CDR2 from the germline V gene are LGHNA and YSLEER. V dropped 2 bases and J dropped 12 bases, with 20 bases sitting between them. CDR3 bases: TGCGCCAGCAGCCAACAGACACTCAGCGGGCATGGGCAGTTCTTC. It codes for CASSQQTLSGHGQFF.

CDR3 protein: CASSQDQAQKLNTEAFF. The CDR3 nucleotides are TGTGCCAGCAGCCAAGATCAGGCACAGAAGTTGAACACTGAAGCTTTCTTT. The chain uses TRBV14 and TRBJ1-1; D gene ambiguous. The CDR3 has 17 amino acids. The germline V and J ends were trimmed by 0 bases and 0 bases, with 14 bases remaining between them. Germline V gene lookup returns CDR1 SGHDN and CDR2 FVKESK.

This clonotype was seen more than once but under ten times. V usage is TRBV20-1 and J usage is TRBJ1-3; TRBD1 aligns across 7 bases. Germline CDR1 and CDR2: DFQATT and SNEGSKA (reference sequence). The CDR3 has 13 amino acids. J was trimmed by 2 bases and V by 7 bases; bases with no gene match: 5. CDR3 nucleotide sequence: TGCAGTGGCAGGGGGGGTACTGGAAACACCATATATTTT. This translates into CSGRGGTGNTIYF.

On this clonotype itself: Relative to the germline gene, one junction end is altered; a read error may explain this. The chain joins TRBV2 to TRBJ2-2, with D unclear. The CDR3 length is 15 residues. In germline, CDR1 is SNHLY, CDR2 FYNNEI. CDR3 DNA sequence: TGTGCCAGCTGGGATTTTCAGTCAAACACCAGGGAGCTGTTTTTT. Its translation: CASWDFQSNTRELFF.

As for this clonotype: This clone may be a read error of a much larger clone one base away. The CDR3 reads CASSLRDSGNHNEKLFF. The CDR3 DNA reads as TGTGCCAGCAGCTTACGGGACAGCGGGAACCATAATGAAAAACTGTTTTTT. The chain links TRBV7-9 to TRBJ1-4; TRBD1 agrees at 7 bases. Looked up from germline, CDR1 is SEHNR and CDR2 is FQNEAQ (reference sequence). With V trimmed by 2 bases and J by 4 bases, 10 bases remained unmatched. This CDR3 comprises 17 residues. The entire variable domain, with the rest obtained from reference TRBV7-9 and TRBJ1-4, is as follows: DTGVSQNPRHKITKRGQNVTFRCDPISEHNRLYWYRQTLGQGPEFLTYFQNEAQLEKSRLLSDRFSAERPKGSFSTLEIQRTEQGDSAMYLCASSLRDSGNHNEKLFFGSGTQLSVL.

This clonotype was counted ten times or more. The V and J genes are TRBV5-6 and TRBJ2-5; D is uncertain. The V and J ends lost 5 bases and 0 bases respectively, with 8 bases between them. From germline, CDR1 is SGHDT and CDR2 YYEEEE. This CDR3 spans 13 amino acids. The CDR3 DNA reads as TGTGCCAGCAGTGAGACGTACCAAGAGACCCAGTACTTC. This codes for CASSETYQETQYF.

The chain couples TRBV5-1 to TRBJ2-2; D is undetermined. CDR3 length: 15 amino acids. Germline V gives CDR1 SGHRS, CDR2 YFSETQ. The V end was cut by 4 bases, the J end by 3 bases, with 13 bases between. The CDR3 reads CASSTMDGYTGELFF. Here the CDR3 DNA reads TGCGCCAGCAGCACAATGGATGGGTACACCGGGGAGCTGTTTTTT.

In this sample, this clonotype turned up many times. The V call is TRBV5-1, the J call TRBJ1-1; 10 nucleotides agree with TRBD1. The CDR3 has 15 amino acids. J was trimmed by 0 bases and V by 3 bases; bases with no gene match: 2. CDR1 and CDR2 from the germline V gene are SGHRS and YFSETQ. The CDR3 DNA follows: TGCGCCAGCAGCTCTGGGACAGGGGTGAACACTGAAGCTTTCTTT. Its translation: CASSSGTGVNTEAFF.

This clonotype came up many times. V and J are TRBV4-3 and TRBJ2-7, with 7 positions matching TRBD1. The germline CDR1 and CDR2 sequences are LGHNA and YSLEER. The CDR3 sequence is 15 residues long. The junction had 5 bases not matched to a gene; V was cut back by 0 bases and J by 3 bases. The CDR3 is CASSQDATGNYEQYF. CDR3 DNA sequence: TGCGCCAGCAGCCAAGACGCGACAGGGAACTACGAGCAGTACTTC.

This clonotype has ten or more counts. The chain has TRBV11-3 and TRBJ2-7, with 10 bases identical to TRBD1. Germline-derived CDR1 and CDR2 are SGHNT and YENEEA. CDR3 length equals 15 residues. V lost 4 bases to trimming and J lost 5 bases; unmatched junction nucleotides: 8. The CDR3 protein is CASSYSGTGVHEQYF. The CDR3 coding sequence is TGTGCCAGCAGCTACTCCGGGACAGGGGTCCACGAGCAGTACTTC.

This clonotype showed up many times. The gene calls are TRBV5-6 and TRBJ2-1; a possible D gene is TRBD2 (6 bases). Trimming removed 3 bases from V and 6 bases from J, with 10 bases in between. CDR1 and CDR2 from the germline V gene are SGHDT and YYEEEE. The CDR3 sequence is 13 residues long. CDR3 residues: CASSSGLSNEQFF. In nucleotides, the CDR3 is TGTGCCAGCAGCTCGGGACTCTCCAATGAGCAGTTCTTC.

To note about this clonotype: A much larger clone lies one base from this, so it may be a read error. The conserved phenylalanine or tryptophan normally closing the CDR3 is absent here, so this likely arose from a read error. The rearrangement joins TRBV4-3 to TRBJ1-1, with 8 bases that match TRBD1. J lost 3 bases, V lost 4 bases, and 4 bases had no gene match. Germline-derived CDR1 and CDR2 are LGHNA and YSLEER. The CDR3 runs to 14 residues. The CDR3 region has the DNA TGCGCCAGCAGCCCTAACAGGGGGTACACTGAAGCTTTCTTA. It translates to CASSPNRGYTEAFL.

This clonotype was seen many times. This chain links TRBV5-1 with TRBJ1-1; a possible D gene is TRBD1 (6 bases). Germline assignment: CDR1 SGHRS and CDR2 YFSETQ. Trimming left V 0 bases short and J 5 bases short, with 11 bases between. CDR3 length: 14 residues. The CDR3 coding sequence is TGCGCCAGCAGCTTGGAGGGGGTTAGGACTGAAGCTTTCTTT. This codes for CASSLEGVRTEAFF.

J is TRBJ2-2 and V is TRBV12-3 or TRBV12-4; D is ambiguous. The CDR3 is 15 residues long. V lost 6 bases to trimming and J lost 1 base, with 12 bases between them. The CDR3 is CASSQLAGNTGELFF. The CDR3 bases are TGTGCCAGCAGCCAATTAGCAGGGAACACCGGGGAGCTGTTTTTT.

The rearrangement uses TRBV4-1 and TRBJ2-3; D unresolved. The CDR3 has 15 amino acids. Per the germline V gene, CDR1 is MGHRA and CDR2 is YSYEKL. The V end was cut by 4 bases, the J end by 0 bases, with 11 bases between. CDR3 residues: CASSLRSSSTDTQYF. The CDR3, as DNA: TGCGCCAGCAGCCTCCGGTCCTCTAGCACAGATACGCAGTATTTT.

This clonotype was recorded a few times. DNA for the CDR3: TGTGCCAGCAGTTTAGAGGCAAGAGGACTTCAATACTTC. This sequence encodes CASSLEARGLQYF. This rearrangement joins TRBV12-3 or TRBV12-4 to TRBJ2-7, with D possibly matching TRBD2 (5 bases). Trimming pared 1 base from V and 13 bases from J, leaving 17 bases between. The CDR3 sequence is 13 residues long.

The genes are TRBV10-3 and TRBJ1-1, with 7 bases identical to TRBD1. CDR3 length: 14 residues. CDR1 and CDR2 from the germline V gene are ENHRY and SYGVKD. V gave up 2 bases and J gave up 5 bases; unmatched junction bases: 5. Here the CDR3 reads CAISETTGKTEAFF. In DNA, the CDR3 is TGTGCCATCAGTGAGACGACAGGGAAAACTGAAGCTTTCTTT.

Regarding this clonotype: A read error may explain this, as a much larger clone is one base away. V usage is TRBV29-1 and J usage is TRBJ1-1; possibly TRBD1 for D (5 bases). The length of the CDR3 is 13 residues. CDR1 is SQVTM, CDR2 ANQGSEA, per germline. The CDR3 region is CSVETGVNTDAFF. The CDR3, as DNA: TGCAGCGTTGAAACAGGAGTGAACACTGATGCTTTCTTT.

The chain links TRBV20-1 to TRBJ2-3, with D uncertain. Germline V gene data show CDR1 as DFQATT and CDR2 as SNEGSKA (reference sequence). This CDR3 comprises 13 residues. V was clipped by 5 bases and J by 3 bases, with 12 bases between them. The CDR3 DNA reads as TGCAGTGCTTACCCGACTGGTACAGATACGCAGTATTTT. This encodes CSAYPTGTDTQYF.